This TCR beta chain was found in a study of cytomegalovirus exposure and HLA in healthy donors. The PCR had 60 Vbeta and 13 Jbeta primers. Data came from immunoSEQ multiplex PCR; TCRdb stores just in-frame clones and leaves some out. The repertoire has about 150,000 clones, around 72% of them found once; the top ten carry 2.5% to 4%. Points on this clone: Its antigen is undetermined.

Whole-study results and caveats: In a later analysis, most CMV-associated TCR beta chains appeared HLA-restricted. The study labeled 180 or so TCR beta chains cytomegalovirus-associated. Reportedly, HLA-A and HLA-B alleles of most subjects were accurately predicted from TCR beta.

The sample consisted of PBMCs. The TCR originated in a woman in her forties or fifties in good health and CMV-seropositive.

CDR3 sequence: CSVAPGMDYEQYF. The DNA of the CDR3 is TGCAGCGTTGCCCCAGGGATGGACTACGAGCAGTACTTC. V usage is TRBV29-1 and J usage is TRBJ2-7; possibly TRBD1 for D (5 bases). This CDR3 contains 13 residues. V was clipped by 4 bases and J by 3 bases, with 13 bases between them. CDR1 is SQVTM, CDR2 ANQGSEA, per germline.